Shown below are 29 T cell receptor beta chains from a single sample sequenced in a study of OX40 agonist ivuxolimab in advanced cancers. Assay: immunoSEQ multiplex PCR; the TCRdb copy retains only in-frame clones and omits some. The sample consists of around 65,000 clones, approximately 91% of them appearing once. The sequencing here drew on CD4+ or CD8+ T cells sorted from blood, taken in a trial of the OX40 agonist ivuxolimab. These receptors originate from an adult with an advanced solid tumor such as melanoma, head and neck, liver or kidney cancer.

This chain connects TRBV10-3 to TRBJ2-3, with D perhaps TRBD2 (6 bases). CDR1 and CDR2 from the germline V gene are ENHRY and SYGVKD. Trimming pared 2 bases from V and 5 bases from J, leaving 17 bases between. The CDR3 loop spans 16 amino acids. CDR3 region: CAISERLGLGEDTQYF. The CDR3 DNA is TGTGCCATCAGTGAGAGACTAGGATTGGGTGAAGATACGCAGTATTTT.

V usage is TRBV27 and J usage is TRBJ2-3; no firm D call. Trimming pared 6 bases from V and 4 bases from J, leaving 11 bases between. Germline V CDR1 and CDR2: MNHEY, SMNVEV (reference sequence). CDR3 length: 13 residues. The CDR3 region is CASSSQGPDTQYF. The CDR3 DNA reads TGTGCCAGCAGCTCCCAAGGCCCAGATACGCAGTATTTT.

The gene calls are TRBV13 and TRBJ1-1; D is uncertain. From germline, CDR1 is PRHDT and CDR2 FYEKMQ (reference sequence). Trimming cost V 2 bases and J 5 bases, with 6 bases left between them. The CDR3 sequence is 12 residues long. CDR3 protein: CASSLPLTEAFF. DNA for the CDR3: TGTGCCAGCAGCTTACCCCTGACTGAAGCTTTCTTT.

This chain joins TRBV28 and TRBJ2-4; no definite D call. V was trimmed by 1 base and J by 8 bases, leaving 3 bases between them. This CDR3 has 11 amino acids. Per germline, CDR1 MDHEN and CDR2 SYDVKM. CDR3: CASSLSDIQYF. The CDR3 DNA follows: TGTGCCAGCAGTTTATCTGACATTCAGTACTTC.

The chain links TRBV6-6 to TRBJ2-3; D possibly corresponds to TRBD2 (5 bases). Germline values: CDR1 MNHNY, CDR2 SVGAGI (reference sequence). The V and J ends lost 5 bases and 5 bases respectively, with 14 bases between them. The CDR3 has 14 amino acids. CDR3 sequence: CASSPPGVGDTQYF. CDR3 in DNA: TGTGCCAGCAGTCCTCCCGGGGTTGGAGATACGCAGTATTTT.

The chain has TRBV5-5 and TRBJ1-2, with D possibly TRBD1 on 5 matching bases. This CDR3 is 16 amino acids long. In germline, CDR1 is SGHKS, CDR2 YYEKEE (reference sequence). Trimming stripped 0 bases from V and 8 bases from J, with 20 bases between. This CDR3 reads CASSLVPGSRSEGYTF. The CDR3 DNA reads TGTGCCAGCAGCTTGGTTCCAGGGAGTAGGTCAGAAGGCTACACCTTC.

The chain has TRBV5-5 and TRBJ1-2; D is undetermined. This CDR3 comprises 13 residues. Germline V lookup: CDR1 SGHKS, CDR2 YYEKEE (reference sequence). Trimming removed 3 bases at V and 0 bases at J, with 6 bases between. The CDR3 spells CASSSGANYGYTF. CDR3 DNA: TGTGCCAGCAGCTCCGGAGCTAACTATGGCTACACCTTC. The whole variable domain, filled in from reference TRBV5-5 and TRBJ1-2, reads DAGVTQSPTHLIKTRGQQVTLRCSPISGHKSVSWYQQVLGQGPQFIFQYYEKEERGRGNFPDRFSARQFPNYSSELNVNALLLGDSALYLCASSSGANYGYTFGSGTRLTVV.

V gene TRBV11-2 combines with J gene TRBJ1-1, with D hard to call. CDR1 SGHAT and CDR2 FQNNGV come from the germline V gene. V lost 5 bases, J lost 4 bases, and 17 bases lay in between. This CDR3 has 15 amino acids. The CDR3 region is CASSPERGRSTEAFF. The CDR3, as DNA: TGTGCCAGCAGCCCTGAGCGGGGTCGGAGCACTGAAGCTTTCTTT.

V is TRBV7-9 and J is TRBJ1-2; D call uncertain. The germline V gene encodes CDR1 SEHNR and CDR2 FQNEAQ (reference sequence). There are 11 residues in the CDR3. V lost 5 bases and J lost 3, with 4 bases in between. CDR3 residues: CASSRDYGYTF. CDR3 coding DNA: TGTGCCAGCAGCCGGGACTATGGCTACACCTTC.

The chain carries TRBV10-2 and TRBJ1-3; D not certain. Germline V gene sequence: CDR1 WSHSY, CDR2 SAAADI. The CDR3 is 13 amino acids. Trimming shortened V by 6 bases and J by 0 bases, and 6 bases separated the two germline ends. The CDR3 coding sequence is TGCGCCAGCAGGGACGCCTCTGGAAACACCATATATTTT. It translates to CASRDASGNTIYF.

The chain's CDR3 is CASSSSLAGREKTQYF. The CDR3 DNA sequence: TGTGCCAGCAGTTCCTCTCTAGCGGGGCGGGAAAAGACCCAGTACTTC. The chain employs TRBV6-6 and TRBJ2-5; 9 bases match TRBD2. V was pared by 4 bases and J by 6 bases, with 12 bases of the junction left unmatched. The CDR3 has 16 residues. Germline V gives CDR1 MNHNY, CDR2 SVGAGI (reference sequence).

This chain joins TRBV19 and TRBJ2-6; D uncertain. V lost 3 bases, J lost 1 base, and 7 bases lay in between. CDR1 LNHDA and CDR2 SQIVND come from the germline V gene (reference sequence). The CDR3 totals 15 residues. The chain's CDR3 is CASSIDQSGANVLTF. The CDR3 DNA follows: TGTGCCAGTAGTATTGACCAATCTGGGGCCAACGTCCTGACTTTC.

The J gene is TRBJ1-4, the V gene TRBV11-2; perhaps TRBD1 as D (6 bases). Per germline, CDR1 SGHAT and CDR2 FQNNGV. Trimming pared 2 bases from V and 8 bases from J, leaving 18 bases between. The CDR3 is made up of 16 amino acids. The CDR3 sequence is CASSLSRQVIGEKLFF. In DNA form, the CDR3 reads TGTGCCAGCAGCTTATCAAGACAGGTGATAGGCGAAAAACTGTTTTTT.

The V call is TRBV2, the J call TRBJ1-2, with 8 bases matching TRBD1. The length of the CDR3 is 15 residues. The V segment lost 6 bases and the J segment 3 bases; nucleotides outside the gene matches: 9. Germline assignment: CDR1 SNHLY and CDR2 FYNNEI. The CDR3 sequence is CASRGLQGAHYGYTF. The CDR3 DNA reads TGTGCCAGCAGGGGCTTGCAGGGGGCACACTATGGCTACACCTTC.

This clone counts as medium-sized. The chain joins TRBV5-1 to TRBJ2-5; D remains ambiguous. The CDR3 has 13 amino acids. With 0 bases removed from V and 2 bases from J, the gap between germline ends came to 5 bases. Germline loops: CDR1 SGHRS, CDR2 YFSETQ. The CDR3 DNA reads TGCGCCAGCAGCTTGGGTGGGCAAGAGACCCAGTACTTC. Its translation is CASSLGGQETQYF.

The DNA for the CDR3 is TGTGCCAGCGGCTTGGCGGCCGCGACTAATGAAAAACTGTTTTTT. As protein: CASGLAAATNEKLFF. This chain links TRBV6-1 with TRBJ1-4, with D hard to call. V lost 8 bases and J lost 2, with 15 bases in between. The CDR3 sequence is 15 residues long. Germline loops: CDR1 MNHNS, CDR2 SASEGT.

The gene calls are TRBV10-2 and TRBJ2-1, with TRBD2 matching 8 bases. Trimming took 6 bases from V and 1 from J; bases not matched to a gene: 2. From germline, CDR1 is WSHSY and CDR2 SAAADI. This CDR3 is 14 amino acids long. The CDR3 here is CASRSGSSYNEQFF. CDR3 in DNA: TGCGCCAGCAGGAGCGGGAGTTCCTACAATGAGCAGTTCTTC.

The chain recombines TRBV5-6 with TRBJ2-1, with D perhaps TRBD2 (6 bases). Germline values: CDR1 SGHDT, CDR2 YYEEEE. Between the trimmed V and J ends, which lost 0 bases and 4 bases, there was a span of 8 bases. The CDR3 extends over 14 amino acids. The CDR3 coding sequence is TGTGCCAGCAGCTTGGTACGGGGGTACAATGAGCAGTTCTTC. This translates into CASSLVRGYNEQFF.

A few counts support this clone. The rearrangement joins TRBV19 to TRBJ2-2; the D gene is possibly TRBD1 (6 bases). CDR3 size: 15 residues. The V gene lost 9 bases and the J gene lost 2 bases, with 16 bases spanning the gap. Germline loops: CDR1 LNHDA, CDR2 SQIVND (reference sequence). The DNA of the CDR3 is TGTGCCAGCCTCGGGACAATTAAAAACACCGGGGAGCTGTTTTTT. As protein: CASLGTIKNTGELFF.

The CDR3 loop is CASSLSGRANEQFF. CDR3 coding DNA: TGTGCCAGCAGCTTAAGCGGGAGGGCCAATGAGCAGTTCTTC. The V call is TRBV11-2, the J call TRBJ2-1, with 10 bases matching TRBD2. Germline V lookup: CDR1 SGHAT, CDR2 FQNNGV. V lost 2 bases, J lost 6 bases, and 1 base stayed unmatched. The CDR3 consists of 14 residues.

The CDR3 loop reads CASRAANTGELFF. In nucleotides, the CDR3 is TGTGCCAGCAGAGCCGCGAACACCGGGGAGCTGTTTTTT. The chain uses TRBV9 and TRBJ2-2; the D is unclear. V was pared by 5 bases and J by 0 bases, with 5 bases between. The CDR3 runs to 13 residues. The germline CDR1 and CDR2 sequences are SGDLS and YYNGEE.

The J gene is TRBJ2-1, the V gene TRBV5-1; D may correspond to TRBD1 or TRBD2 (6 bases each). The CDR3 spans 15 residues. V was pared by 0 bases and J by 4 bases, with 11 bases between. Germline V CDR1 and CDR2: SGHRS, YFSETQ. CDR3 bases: TGCGCCAGCAGCTTGGAGGGGGGCGTATACAATGAGCAGTTCTTC. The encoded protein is CASSLEGGVYNEQFF.

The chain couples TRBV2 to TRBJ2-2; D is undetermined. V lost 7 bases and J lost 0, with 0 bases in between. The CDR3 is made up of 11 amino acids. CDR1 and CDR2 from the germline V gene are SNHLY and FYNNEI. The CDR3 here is CASTNTGELFF. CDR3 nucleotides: TGTGCCAGCACGAACACCGGGGAGCTGTTTTTT.

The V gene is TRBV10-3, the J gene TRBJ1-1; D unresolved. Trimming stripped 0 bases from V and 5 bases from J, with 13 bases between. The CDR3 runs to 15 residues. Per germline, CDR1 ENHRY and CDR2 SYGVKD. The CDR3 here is CAISESFGIGTEAFF. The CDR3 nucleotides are TGTGCCATCAGTGAGTCGTTCGGGATAGGTACTGAAGCTTTCTTT.

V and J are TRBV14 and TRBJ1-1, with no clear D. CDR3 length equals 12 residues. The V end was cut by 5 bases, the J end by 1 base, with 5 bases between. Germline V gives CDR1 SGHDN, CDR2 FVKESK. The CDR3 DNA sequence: TGTGCCAGCAGCTACAGGAACACTGAAGCTTTCTTT. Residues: CASSYRNTEAFF.

The CDR3 DNA reads TGCGCCAGCAGCCCGGGAGGGACTAACACAGATACGCAGTATTTT. Translating gives CASSPGGTNTDTQYF. This rearrangement joins TRBV4-3 to TRBJ2-3; 8 positions match TRBD2. Losses at the gene ends were 4 bases for V and 2 bases for J; bases not matched to a gene: 5. The germline V gene has CDR1 LGHNA and CDR2 YSLEER. The CDR3 sequence is 15 residues long.

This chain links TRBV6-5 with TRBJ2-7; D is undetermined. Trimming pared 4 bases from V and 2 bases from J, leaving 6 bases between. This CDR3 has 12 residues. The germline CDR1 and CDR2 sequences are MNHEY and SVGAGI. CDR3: CASSSTAYEQYF. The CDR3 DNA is TGTGCCAGCAGTTCCACAGCCTACGAGCAGTACTTC.

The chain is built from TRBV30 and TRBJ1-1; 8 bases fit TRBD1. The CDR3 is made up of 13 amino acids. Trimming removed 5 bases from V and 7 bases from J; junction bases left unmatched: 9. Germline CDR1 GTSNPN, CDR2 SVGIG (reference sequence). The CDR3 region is CAWVRQGFGEAFF. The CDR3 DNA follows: TGTGCCTGGGTAAGACAGGGGTTTGGTGAAGCTTTCTTT.

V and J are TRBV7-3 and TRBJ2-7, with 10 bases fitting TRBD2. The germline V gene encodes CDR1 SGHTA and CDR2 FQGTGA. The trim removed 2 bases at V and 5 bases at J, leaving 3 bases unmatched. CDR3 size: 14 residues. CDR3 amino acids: CASSLLAGVNEQYF. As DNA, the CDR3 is TGTGCCAGCAGCTTACTAGCGGGAGTGAACGAGCAGTACTTC.